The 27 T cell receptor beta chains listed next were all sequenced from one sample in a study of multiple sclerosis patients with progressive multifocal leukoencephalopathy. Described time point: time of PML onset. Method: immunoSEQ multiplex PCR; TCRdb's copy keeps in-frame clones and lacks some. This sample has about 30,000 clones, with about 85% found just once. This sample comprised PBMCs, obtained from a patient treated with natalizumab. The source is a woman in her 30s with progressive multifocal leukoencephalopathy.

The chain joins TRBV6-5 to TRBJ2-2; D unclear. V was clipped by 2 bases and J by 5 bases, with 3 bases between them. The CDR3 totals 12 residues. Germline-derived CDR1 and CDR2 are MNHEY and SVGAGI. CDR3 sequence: CASSYRTGELFF. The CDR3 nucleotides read TGTGCCAGCAGTTACCGGACCGGGGAGCTGTTTTTT.

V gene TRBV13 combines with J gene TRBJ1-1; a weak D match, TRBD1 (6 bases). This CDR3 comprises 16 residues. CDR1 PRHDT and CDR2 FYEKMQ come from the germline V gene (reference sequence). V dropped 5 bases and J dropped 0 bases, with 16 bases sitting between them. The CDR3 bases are TGTGCCAGCAGCCTTTGGACAGACCGTATGAACACTGAAGCTTTCTTT. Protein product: CASSLWTDRMNTEAFF.

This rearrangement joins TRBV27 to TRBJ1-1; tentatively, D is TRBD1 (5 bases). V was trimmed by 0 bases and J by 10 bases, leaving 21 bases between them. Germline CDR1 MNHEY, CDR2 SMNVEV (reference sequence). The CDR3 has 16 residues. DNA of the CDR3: TGTGCCAGCAGTTTATCACTTTCGAGTAGCACCACAGGAGCTTTCTTT. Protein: CASSLSLSSSTTGAFF.

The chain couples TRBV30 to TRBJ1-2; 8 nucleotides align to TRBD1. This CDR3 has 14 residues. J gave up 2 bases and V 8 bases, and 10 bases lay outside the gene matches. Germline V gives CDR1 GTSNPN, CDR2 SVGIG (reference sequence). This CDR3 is CAQPPDRENYGYTF. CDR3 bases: TGTGCCCAGCCCCCGGACAGGGAGAACTATGGCTACACCTTC.

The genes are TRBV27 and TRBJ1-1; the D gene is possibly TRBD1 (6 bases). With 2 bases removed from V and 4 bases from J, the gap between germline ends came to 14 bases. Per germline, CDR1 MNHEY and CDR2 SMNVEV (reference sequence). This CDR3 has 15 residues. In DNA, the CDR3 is TGTGCCAGCAGTTTAGGCCAGGGGAGGGTCACTGAAGCTTTCTTT. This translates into CASSLGQGRVTEAFF.

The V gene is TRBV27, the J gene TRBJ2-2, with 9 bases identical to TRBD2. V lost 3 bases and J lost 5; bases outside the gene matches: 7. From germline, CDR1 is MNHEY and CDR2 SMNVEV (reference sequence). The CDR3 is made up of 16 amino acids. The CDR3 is CASSFLAGAVTGELFF. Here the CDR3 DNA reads TGTGCCAGCAGTTTCTTAGCGGGAGCGGTTACCGGGGAGCTGTTTTTT.

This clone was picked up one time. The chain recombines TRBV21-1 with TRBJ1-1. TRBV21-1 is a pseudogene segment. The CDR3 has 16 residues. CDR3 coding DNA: TGTGCCAGCAAACTCAACGGGGGCCTTCTGGGCACTGAAGCTTTCTTT. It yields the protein CASKLNGGLLGTEAFF.

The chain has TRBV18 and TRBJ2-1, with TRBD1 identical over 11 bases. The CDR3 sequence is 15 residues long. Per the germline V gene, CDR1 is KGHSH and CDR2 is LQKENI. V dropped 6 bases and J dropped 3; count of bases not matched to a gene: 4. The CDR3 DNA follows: TGTGCCAGCTCGTCCGGGACAGGGGGCTACAATGAGCAGTTCTTC. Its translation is CASSSGTGGYNEQFF.

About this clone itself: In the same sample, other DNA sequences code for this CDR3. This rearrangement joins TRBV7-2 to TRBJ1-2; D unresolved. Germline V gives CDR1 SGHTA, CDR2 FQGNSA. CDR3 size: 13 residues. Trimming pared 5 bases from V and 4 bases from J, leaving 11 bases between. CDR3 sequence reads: CASSTQHRYGYTF. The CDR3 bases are TGTGCCAGCAGCACCCAACACCGCTATGGCTACACCTTC.

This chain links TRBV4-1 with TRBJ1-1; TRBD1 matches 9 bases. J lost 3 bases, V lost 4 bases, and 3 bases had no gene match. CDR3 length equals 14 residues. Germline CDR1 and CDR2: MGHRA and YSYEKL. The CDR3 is CASSPWDRDTEAFF. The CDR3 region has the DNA TGCGCCAGCAGCCCCTGGGACAGGGACACTGAAGCTTTCTTT.

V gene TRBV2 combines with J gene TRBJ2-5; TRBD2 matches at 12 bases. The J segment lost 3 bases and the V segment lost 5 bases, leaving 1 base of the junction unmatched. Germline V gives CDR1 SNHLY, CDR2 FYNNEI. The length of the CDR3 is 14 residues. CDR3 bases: TGTGCCAGCAGTCGGACTAGCGGGGAAGAGACCCAGTACTTC. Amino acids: CASSRTSGEETQYF.

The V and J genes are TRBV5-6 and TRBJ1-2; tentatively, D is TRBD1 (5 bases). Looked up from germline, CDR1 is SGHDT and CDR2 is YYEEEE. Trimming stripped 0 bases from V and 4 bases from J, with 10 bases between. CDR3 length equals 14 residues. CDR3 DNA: TGTGCCAGCAGCTTGGAACGGGGCCGCTATGGCTACACCTTC. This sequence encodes CASSLERGRYGYTF. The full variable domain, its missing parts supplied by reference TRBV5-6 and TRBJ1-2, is DAGVTQSPTHLIKTRGQQVTLRCSPKSGHDTVSWYQQALGQGPQFIFQYYEEEERQRGNFPDRFSGHQFPNYSSELNVNALLLGDSALYLCASSLERGRYGYTFGSGTRLTVV.

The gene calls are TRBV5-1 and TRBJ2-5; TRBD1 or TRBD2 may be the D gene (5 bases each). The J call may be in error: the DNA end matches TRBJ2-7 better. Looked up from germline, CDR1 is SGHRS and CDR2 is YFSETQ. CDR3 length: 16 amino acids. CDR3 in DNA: TGCGCCAGCAGTTTTACTTCCGGGACGGCGGCCTACGAGCAGTACTTC. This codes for CASSFTSGTAAYEQYF.

This chain's CDR3 is CASSKRGTSGGPPYEQYF. In DNA, the CDR3 is TGTGCCAGCAGCAAACGGGGGACTAGCGGGGGGCCACCCTACGAGCAGTACTTC. J is TRBJ2-7 and V is TRBV2, with 15 bases matching TRBD2. The CDR3 contains 18 residues. V lost 6 bases, J lost 2 bases, and 11 bases stayed unmatched. Germline V gene data show CDR1 as SNHLY and CDR2 as FYNNEI.

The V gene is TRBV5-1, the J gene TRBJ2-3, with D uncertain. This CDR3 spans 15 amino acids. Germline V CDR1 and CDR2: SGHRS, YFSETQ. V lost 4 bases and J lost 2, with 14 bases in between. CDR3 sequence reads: CASSRRGSPTDTQYF. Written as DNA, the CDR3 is TGCGCCAGCAGCCGAAGAGGCAGTCCCACAGATACGCAGTATTTT.

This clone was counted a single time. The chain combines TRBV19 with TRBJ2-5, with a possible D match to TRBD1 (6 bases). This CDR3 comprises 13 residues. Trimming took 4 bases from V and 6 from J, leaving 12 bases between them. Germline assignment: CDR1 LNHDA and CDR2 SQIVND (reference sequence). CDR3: CASSTHRAKTQYF. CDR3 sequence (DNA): TGTGCCAGTAGTACCCACAGGGCAAAGACCCAGTACTTC.

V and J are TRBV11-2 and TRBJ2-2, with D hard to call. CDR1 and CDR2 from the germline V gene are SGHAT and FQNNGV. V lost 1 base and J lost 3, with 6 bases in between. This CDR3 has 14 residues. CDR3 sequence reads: CASSLVPYTGELFF. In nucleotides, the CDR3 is TGTGCCAGCAGCTTAGTCCCCTACACCGGGGAGCTGTTTTTT.

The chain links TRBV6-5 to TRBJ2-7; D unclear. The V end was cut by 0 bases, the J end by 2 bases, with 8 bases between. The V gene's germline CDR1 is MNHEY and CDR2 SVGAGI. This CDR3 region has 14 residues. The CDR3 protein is CASSYSNSPYEQYF. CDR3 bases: TGTGCCAGCAGTTACTCAAACTCGCCCTACGAGCAGTACTTC.

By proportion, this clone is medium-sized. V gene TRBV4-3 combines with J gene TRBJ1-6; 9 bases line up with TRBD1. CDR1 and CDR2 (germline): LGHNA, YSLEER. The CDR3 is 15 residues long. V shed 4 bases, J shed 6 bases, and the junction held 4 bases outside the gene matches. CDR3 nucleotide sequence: TGCGCCAGCAGCCGGACAGGGGCTGGTAATTCACCCCTCCACTTT. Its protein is CASSRTGAGNSPLHF.

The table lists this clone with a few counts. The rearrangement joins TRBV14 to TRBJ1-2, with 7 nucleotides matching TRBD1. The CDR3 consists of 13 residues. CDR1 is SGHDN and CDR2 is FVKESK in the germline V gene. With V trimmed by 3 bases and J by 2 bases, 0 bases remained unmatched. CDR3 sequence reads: CASSQGQNYGYTF. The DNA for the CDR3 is TGTGCCAGCAGCCAGGGACAGAACTATGGCTACACCTTC.

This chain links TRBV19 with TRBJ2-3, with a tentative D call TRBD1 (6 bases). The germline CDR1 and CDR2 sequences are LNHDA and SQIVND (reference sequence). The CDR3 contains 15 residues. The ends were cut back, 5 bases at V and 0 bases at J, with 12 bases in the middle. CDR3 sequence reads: CASSELTGSTDTQYF. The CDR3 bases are TGTGCCAGTAGTGAGCTTACAGGGAGCACAGATACGCAGTATTTT.

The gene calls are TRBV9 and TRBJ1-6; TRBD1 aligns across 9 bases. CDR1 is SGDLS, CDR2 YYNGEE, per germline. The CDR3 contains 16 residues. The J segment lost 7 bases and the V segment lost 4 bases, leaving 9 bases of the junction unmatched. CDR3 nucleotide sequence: TGTGCCAGCAGCCCTCGGGACAGGGAGAGGAATTCACCCCTCCACTTT. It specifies CASSPRDRERNSPLHF. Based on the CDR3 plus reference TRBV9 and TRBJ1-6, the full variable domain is DSGVTQTPKHLITATGQRVTLRCSPRSGDLSVYWYQQSLDQGLQFLIQYYNGEERAKGNILERFSAQQFPDLHSELNLSSLELGDSALYFCASSPRDRERNSPLHFGNGTRLTVT.

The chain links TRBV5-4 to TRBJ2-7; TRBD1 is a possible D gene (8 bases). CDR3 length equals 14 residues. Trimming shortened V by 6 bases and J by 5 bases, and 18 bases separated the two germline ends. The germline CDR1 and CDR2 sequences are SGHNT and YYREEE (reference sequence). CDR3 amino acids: CASTNRGGGDEQYF. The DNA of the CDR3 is TGTGCCAGCACAAACAGGGGGGGCGGCGACGAGCAGTACTTC. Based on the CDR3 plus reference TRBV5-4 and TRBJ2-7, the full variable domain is ETGVTQSPTHLIKTRGQQVTLRCSSQSGHNTVSWYQQALGQGPQFIFQYYREEENGRGNFPPRFSGLQFPNYSSELNVNALELDDSALYLCASTNRGGGDEQYFGPGTRLTVT.

The CDR3 protein is CASSLRGSGTGELFF. CDR3 nucleotide sequence: TGTGCCAGCAGCTTACGGGGGTCGGGTACCGGGGAGCTGTTTTTT. The V call is TRBV7-9, the J call TRBJ2-2; a weak D match, TRBD2 (6 bases). This CDR3 has 15 amino acids. Trimming left V 2 bases short and J 5 bases short, with 12 bases between. CDR1 SEHNR and CDR2 FQNEAQ come from the germline V gene (reference sequence).

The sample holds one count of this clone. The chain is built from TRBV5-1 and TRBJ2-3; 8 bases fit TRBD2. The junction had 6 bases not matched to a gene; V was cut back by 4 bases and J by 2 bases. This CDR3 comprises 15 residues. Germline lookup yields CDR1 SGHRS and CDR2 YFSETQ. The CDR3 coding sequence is TGCGCCAGCAGCACAGCGGGGGCCCTCACAGATACGCAGTATTTT. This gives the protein CASSTAGALTDTQYF.

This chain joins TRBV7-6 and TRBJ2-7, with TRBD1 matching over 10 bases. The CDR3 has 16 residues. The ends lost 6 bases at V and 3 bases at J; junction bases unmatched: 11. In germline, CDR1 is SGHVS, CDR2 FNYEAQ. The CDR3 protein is CASSSNRDRGFYEQYF. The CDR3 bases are TGTGCCAGCAGTTCTAACCGGGACAGGGGATTCTACGAGCAGTACTTC.

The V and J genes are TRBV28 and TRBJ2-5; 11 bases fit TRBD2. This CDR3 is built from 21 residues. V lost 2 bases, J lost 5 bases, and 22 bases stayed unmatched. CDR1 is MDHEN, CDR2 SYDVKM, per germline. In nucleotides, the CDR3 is TGTGCCAGCAGTTTAACCAGGCTAGCGGGAGGATGGGGTAACGTAGGCGAGACCCAGTACTTC. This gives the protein CASSLTRLAGGWGNVGETQYF.